These T cell receptor beta chains were read from a single sample in a study of T cell repertoires in cytomegalovirus infection. TCRdb re-derived calls from the reads in MiXCR, one entry per CDR3 protein. The table includes 740,000 or so distinct CDR3 sequences, about 40% detected once. The sequencing input was PBMCs. Receptors originate from a human donor in good health (CMV status not recorded). Some clones in this sample may be carry-over from other donors' samples. CDR3s include the opening cysteine and the closing phenylalanine or tryptophan. A D gene is named only where the DNA matches it firmly. Rows give clone size only sometimes, using once, few, many, or a class for an expanded clone.

abundance: NA
j_gene: TRBJ1-2
d_gene: NA
v_gene: TRBV28
CDR3nt: TGTGCCAGCAGCGGACAGATCTATGGCTACACCTTC
CDR3aa: CASSGQIYGYTF

abundance: once
j_gene: TRBJ2-2
d_gene: NA
v_gene: TRBV7-3
CDR3nt: TGTGCCAGCAGCTTAACGCCCAAGTTTTCCGGGGAGCTGTTTTTT
CDR3aa: CASSLTPKFSGELFF

abundance: NA
j_gene: TRBJ2-7
d_gene: NA
v_gene: TRBV12-3/TRBV12-4
CDR3nt: TGTGCCAGCAGTTCCTCGTTGGGGTCGGGGGAGCAGTACTTC
CDR3aa: CASSSSLGSGEQYF

abundance: many
j_gene: TRBJ2-7
d_gene: NA
v_gene: TRBV5-6
CDR3nt: TGTGCCAGCAGCTTCGGAACAGCCTCCTACGAGCAGTACTTC
CDR3aa: CASSFGTASYEQYF

abundance: many
j_gene: TRBJ2-7
d_gene: NA
v_gene: TRBV12-3/TRBV12-4
CDR3nt: TGTGCCAGCAGTTTTGACCGAGATTACGAGCAGTACTTC
CDR3aa: CASSFDRDYEQYF

abundance: NA
j_gene: TRBJ1-6
d_gene: TRBD1
v_gene: TRBV27
CDR3nt: TGTGCCAGCAGTTTCGACAGGGAGTCACCCCTCCACTTT
CDR3aa: CASSFDRESPLHF

abundance: NA
j_gene: TRBJ1-1
d_gene: TRBD1
v_gene: TRBV19
CDR3nt: TGTGCCAGTAGTCCGGGACAGGGCTGGTACACTGAAGCTTTCTTT
CDR3aa: CASSPGQGWYTEAFF

abundance: few
j_gene: TRBJ1-5
d_gene: NA
v_gene: TRBV28
CDR3nt: TGTGCCAGCAGTTTAAGGATCGGCAATAGCAATCAGCCCCAGCATTTT
CDR3aa: CASSLRIGNSNQPQHF

abundance: many
j_gene: TRBJ2-1
d_gene: NA
v_gene: TRBV6-2/TRBV6-3
CDR3nt: TGTGCCAGCGGCCGACAGCTCTACAATGAGCAGTTCTTC
CDR3aa: CASGRQLYNEQFF

abundance: NA
j_gene: TRBJ2-5
d_gene: NA
v_gene: TRBV7-2
CDR3nt: TGTTCCAGCAGCTTAGGGGCACGGAAACAAGAGACCCAGTACTTC
CDR3aa: CSSSLGARKQETQYF

abundance: NA
j_gene: TRBJ2-1
d_gene: NA
v_gene: TRBV7-2
CDR3nt: TGTGCCAGCAGCGTGGGGTTTGGATCCTACAATGAGCAGTTCTTC
CDR3aa: CASSVGFGSYNEQFF

abundance: NA
j_gene: TRBJ2-1
d_gene: NA
v_gene: TRBV6-1
CDR3nt: TGTGCCAGCGGCGCGACGGATAGCAATGAGCAGTTCTTC
CDR3aa: CASGATDSNEQFF

abundance: NA
j_gene: TRBJ2-5
d_gene: TRBD2
v_gene: TRBV30
CDR3nt: TGTGCTGGGGGGGATGTTGCGGGCGAGACCCAGTACTTC
CDR3aa: CAGGDVAGETQYF

abundance: few
j_gene: TRBJ2-2
d_gene: NA
v_gene: TRBV24-1
CDR3nt: TGTGCCACCAGTGATTTAGGGAGAGCGGTCGAGGAGCTGTTTTTT
CDR3aa: CATSDLGRAVEELFF

abundance: few
j_gene: TRBJ2-1
d_gene: NA
v_gene: TRBV7-8
CDR3nt: TGTGCCAGCAGCTTTTTCGCCGCGGGCAATGAGCAGTTCTTC
CDR3aa: CASSFFAAGNEQFF

abundance: many
j_gene: TRBJ2-1
d_gene: NA
v_gene: TRBV6-1
CDR3nt: TGTGCCAGCAGTAAGACTAGATATGAGCAGTTCTTC
CDR3aa: CASSKTRYEQFF

abundance: few
j_gene: TRBJ2-1
d_gene: NA
v_gene: TRBV7-6
CDR3nt: TGTGCCAGCAGCCTAAGGCAGGGTCTCCTAGCTTCGGGGAATGAGCAGTTCTTC
CDR3aa: CASSLRQGLLASGNEQFF

abundance: few
j_gene: TRBJ2-3
d_gene: TRBD1
v_gene: TRBV7-6
CDR3nt: TGTGCCAGCAGCTTGACCCGGACAGGGCAAGCATTGGCCCCAGATACGCAGTATTTT
CDR3aa: CASSLTRTGQALAPDTQYF

abundance: NA
j_gene: TRBJ1-1
d_gene: TRBD1
v_gene: TRBV29-1
CDR3nt: TGCAGCGTTGGGTGGACAGGGAATGAAGCTTTCTTT
CDR3aa: CSVGWTGNEAFF

abundance: NA
j_gene: TRBJ1-4
d_gene: NA
v_gene: TRBV7-2
CDR3nt: TGTGCCAGCAGCCCGGGGGTTGAAAAACTGTTTTTT
CDR3aa: CASSPGVEKLFF

abundance: NA
j_gene: TRBJ2-7
d_gene: TRBD2
v_gene: TRBV6-6
CDR3nt: TGTGCCAGCAGGCCCCGACTAGCGGGATCTACCGAGCAGTACTTC
CDR3aa: CASRPRLAGSTEQYF

abundance: NA
j_gene: TRBJ2-1
d_gene: NA
v_gene: TRBV12-3/TRBV12-4
CDR3nt: TGTGCCAGCAGACAGACAACGGGCTACAATGAGCAGTTCTTC
CDR3aa: CASRQTTGYNEQFF

abundance: NA
j_gene: TRBJ2-2
d_gene: TRBD1
v_gene: TRBV4-1
CDR3nt: TGCGCCAGCAGCCAACTACCGGGACAGGGGGCTATCGGGGAGCTGTTTTTT
CDR3aa: CASSQLPGQGAIGELFF

abundance: many
j_gene: TRBJ2-1
d_gene: NA
v_gene: TRBV7-8
CDR3nt: TGTGCCAGCACCCGTGGGGGCATCGGGGATGAGCAGTTCTTC
CDR3aa: CASTRGGIGDEQFF

abundance: NA
j_gene: TRBJ2-7
d_gene: NA
v_gene: TRBV5-4
CDR3nt: TGTGCCAGCAGCGAACAGGGCCCCGGGTACGAGCAGTACTTC
CDR3aa: CASSEQGPGYEQYF